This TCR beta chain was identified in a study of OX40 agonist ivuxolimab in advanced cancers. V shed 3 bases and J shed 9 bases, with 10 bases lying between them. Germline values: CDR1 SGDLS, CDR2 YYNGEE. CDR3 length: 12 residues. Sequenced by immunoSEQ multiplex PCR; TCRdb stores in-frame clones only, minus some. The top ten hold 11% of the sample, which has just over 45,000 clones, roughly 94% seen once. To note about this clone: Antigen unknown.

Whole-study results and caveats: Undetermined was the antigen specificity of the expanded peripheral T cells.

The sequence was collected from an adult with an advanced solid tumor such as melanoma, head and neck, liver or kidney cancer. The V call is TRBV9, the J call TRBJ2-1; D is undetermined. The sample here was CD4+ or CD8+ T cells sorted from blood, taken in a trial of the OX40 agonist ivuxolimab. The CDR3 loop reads CASSGQALEQFF. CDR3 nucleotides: TGTGCCAGCAGCGGTCAGGCACTTGAGCAGTTCTTC. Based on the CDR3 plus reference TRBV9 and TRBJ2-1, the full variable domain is DSGVTQTPKHLITATGQRVTLRCSPRSGDLSVYWYQQSLDQGLQFLIQYYNGEERAKGNILERFSAQQFPDLHSELNLSSLELGDSALYFCASSGQALEQFFGPGTRLTVL.